The source of this T cell receptor beta chain is a study of T cell repertoires in cytomegalovirus infection. Background on the study: Recently described HLA-C-restricted plus well-studied HLA-B-restricted CMV epitopes were used. Both a matching HLA type and CMV infection were indicated by public TCR beta signatures. Findings and caveats of the study: HLA-C-restricted, CMV-specific TCR beta clonotypes were dominant ex vivo. Summed public TCR beta family frequency identified CMV carriers bearing the relevant HLA.

V dropped 8 bases and J dropped 4; count of bases not matched to a gene: 3. CDR3 length: 12 residues. The germline V gene has CDR1 LNHDA and CDR2 SQIVND (reference sequence). A word on this clonotype: Its antigen is unknown.

Via MiXCR, TCRdb re-called the reads, giving one row per CDR3 protein. The repertoire consists of 86,000 or so distinct CDR3 sequences, with roughly a quarter occurring once and the leading ten covering around 50%. The receptor comes from a human donor in good health (CMV status not recorded). Some clones in this sample may be carry-over from other donors' samples. The sequencing used CD8+ T cells from cultured PBMCs, collected from culture after CMV antigen stimulation. The chain is built from TRBV19 and TRBJ1-2; 8 bases align to TRBD1. As DNA, the CDR3 is TGTGCCAGTGGAGACAGGGGCTATGGCTACACCTTC. This gives the protein CASGDRGYGYTF.